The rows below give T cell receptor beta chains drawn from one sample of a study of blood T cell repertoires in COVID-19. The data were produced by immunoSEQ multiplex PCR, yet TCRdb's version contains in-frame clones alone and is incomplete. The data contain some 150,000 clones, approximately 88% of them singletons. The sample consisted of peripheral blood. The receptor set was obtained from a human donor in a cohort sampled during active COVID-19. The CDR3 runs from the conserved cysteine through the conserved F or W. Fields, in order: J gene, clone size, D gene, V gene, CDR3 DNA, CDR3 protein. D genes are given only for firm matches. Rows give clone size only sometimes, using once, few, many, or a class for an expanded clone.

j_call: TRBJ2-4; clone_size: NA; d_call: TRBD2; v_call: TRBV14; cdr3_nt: TGTGCCAGCAGCCAAGGACTAGCGGGATGGTACATTCAGTACTTC; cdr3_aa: CASSQGLAGWYIQYF
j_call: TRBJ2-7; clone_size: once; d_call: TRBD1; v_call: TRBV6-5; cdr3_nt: TGTGCCAGCAAAGGACAGGGAAATTCCTACGAGCAGTACTTC; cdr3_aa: CASKGQGNSYEQYF
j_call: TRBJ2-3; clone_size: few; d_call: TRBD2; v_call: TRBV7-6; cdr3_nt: TGTGCCAGCAGCAGACCCCCTAGCGGGGGCGGCGGGAGCACAGATACGCAGTATTTT; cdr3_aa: CASSRPPSGGGGSTDTQYF
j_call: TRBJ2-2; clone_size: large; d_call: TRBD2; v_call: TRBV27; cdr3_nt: TGTGCCAGCAGTTTATCAGGGAGAATAGCGGGGAACACCGGGGAGCTGTTTTTT; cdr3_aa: CASSLSGRIAGNTGELFF
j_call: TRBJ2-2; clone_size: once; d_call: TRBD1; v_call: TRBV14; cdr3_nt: TGTGCCAGCAGCCAGCTCGCTGAAGACTCAGGGGGCGAGCCCGCGAACACCGGGGAGCTGTTTTTT; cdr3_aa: CASSQLAEDSGGEPANTGELFF
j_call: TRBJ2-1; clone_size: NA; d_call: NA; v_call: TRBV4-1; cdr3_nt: TGCGCCAGCAGCCAAGCGGGGGAGCCGAACAATGAGCAGTTCTTC; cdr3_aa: CASSQAGEPNNEQFF
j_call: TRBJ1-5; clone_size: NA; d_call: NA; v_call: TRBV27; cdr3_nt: TGTGCCAGCAGGACAGGAAATCAGCCCCAGCATTTT; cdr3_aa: CASRTGNQPQHF
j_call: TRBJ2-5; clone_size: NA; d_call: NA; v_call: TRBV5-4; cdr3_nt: TGTGCCAGCAGCACTGATCAAGAGACCCAGTACTTC; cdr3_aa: CASSTDQETQYF
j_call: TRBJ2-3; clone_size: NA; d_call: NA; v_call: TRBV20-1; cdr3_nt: TGCAGTGCATCGGACAGAGATACGCAGTATTTT; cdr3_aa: CSASDRDTQYF
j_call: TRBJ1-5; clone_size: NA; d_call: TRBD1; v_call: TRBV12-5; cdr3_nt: TGTGCTAGTGCCTGGGACAGTCAGCCCCAGCATTTT; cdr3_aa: CASAWDSQPQHF
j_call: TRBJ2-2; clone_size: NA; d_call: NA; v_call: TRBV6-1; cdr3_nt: TGTGCCAGCAGTGAAGGTAGCGGGAACACCGGGGAGCTGTTTTTT; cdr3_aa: CASSEGSGNTGELFF
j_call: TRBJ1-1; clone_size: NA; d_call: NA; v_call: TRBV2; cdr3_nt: TGTGCCAGCAACACGCGGGAGAACACTGAAGCTTTCTTT; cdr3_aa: CASNTRENTEAFF
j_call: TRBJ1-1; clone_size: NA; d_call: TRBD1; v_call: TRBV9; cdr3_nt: TGTGCCAGCAGCCCTGGGACAGGGAACACTGAAGCTTTCTTT; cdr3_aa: CASSPGTGNTEAFF
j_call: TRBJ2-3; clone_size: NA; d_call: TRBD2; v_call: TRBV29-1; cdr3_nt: TGCAGCGTTGAGAGGGGGCGGGGGGGAAATACGCAGTATTTT; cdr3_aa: CSVERGRGGNTQYF
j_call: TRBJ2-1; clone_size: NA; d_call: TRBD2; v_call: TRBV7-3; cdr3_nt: TGTGCCAGCAGCACAACTAGCGGGAGGGCAAATGAGCAGTTCTTC; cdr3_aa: CASSTTSGRANEQFF
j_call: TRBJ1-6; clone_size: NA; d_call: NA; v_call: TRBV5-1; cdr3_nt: TGCGCCAGCAGCTTGGTAGTGTCACCGAGGGATAATTCACCCCTCCACTTT; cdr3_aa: CASSLVVSPRDNSPLHF
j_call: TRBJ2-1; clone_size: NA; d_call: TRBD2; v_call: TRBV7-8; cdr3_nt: TGTGCCAGCAGCCTGACTAGCGGGGGCCTATTCCACAATGAGCAGTTCTTC; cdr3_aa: CASSLTSGGLFHNEQFF
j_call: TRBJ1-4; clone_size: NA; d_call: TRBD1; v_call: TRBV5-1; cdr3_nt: TGCGCCAGCGGTCTAAACAGGGGTGCTAATGAAAAACTGTTTTTT; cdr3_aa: CASGLNRGANEKLFF
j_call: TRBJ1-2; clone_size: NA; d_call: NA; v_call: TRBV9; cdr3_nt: TGTGCCAGCAGCGTAGGAACAGGGATGAAAGGCTACACCTTC; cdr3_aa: CASSVGTGMKGYTF
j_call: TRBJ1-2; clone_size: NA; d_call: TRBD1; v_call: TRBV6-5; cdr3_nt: TGTGCCGGAGGGACAGGGGCTAACTATGGCTACACCTTC; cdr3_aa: CAGGTGANYGYTF
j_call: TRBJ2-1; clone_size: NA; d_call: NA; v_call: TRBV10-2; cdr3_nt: TGCGCCAGCAGTGGGCCTAGCGCGACCTTATACAATGAGCAGTTCTTC; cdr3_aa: CASSGPSATLYNEQFF
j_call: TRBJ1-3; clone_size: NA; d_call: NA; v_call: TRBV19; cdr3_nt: TGTGCCAGTAGTATGGGATACCCGGGGTCTGGAAACACCATATATTTT; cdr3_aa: CASSMGYPGSGNTIYF
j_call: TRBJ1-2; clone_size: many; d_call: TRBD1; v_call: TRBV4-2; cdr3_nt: TGTGCCAGCAGCCAGGAGGACGGGGGGACAGGAGCCGACTATGGCTACACCTTC; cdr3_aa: CASSQEDGGTGADYGYTF
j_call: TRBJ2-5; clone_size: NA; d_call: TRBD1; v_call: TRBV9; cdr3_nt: TGTGCCAGCAGCGTAGCTACGGGACAGGGTGCGGAGACCCAGTACTTC; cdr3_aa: CASSVATGQGAETQYF
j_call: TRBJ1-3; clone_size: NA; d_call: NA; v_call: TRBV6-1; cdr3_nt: TGTGCCAGCAGTGAACGAGGACACTACTCTGGAAACACCATATATTTT; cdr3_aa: CASSERGHYSGNTIYF
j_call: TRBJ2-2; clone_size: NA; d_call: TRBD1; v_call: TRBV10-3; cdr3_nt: TGTGCCATCAAAGGGGACAGAATCACCGGGGAGCTGTTTTTT; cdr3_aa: CAIKGDRITGELFF
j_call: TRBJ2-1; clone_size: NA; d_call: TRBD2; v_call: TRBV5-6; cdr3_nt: TGTGCCACCTTAGCGGGGGGGCCGGGAACCTACAATGAGCAGTTCTTC; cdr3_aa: CATLAGGPGTYNEQFF
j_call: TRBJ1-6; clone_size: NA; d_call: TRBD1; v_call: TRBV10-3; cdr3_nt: TGTGCCATCAGTGAGTCAGAAGGGGGCGGTAGTTCACCCCTCCACTTT; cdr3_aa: CAISESEGGGSSPLHF
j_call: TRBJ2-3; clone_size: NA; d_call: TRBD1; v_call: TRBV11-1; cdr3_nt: TGTGCCAGCAGCCCGCTGACAGGGCCCACAGATACGCAGTATTTT; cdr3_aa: CASSPLTGPTDTQYF
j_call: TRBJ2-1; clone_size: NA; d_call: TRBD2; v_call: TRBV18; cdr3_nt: TGTGCCAGCTCAACGCTAGCGGGAAGCTCCTACAATGAGCAGTTCTTC; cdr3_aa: CASSTLAGSSYNEQFF
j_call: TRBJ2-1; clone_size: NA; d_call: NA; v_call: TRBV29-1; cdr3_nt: TGCAGCGTTGAAGATCCCGGGGGATCGATCAATGAGCAGTTCTTC; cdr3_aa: CSVEDPGGSINEQFF
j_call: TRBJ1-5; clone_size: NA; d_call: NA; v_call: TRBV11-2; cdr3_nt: TGTGCCAGCAGCTCCTTCAATCAGCCCCAGCATTTT; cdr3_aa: CASSSFNQPQHF
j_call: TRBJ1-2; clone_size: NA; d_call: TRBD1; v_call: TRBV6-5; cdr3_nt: TGTGCCAGCAGGGGGACAGGGAGGTATGGCTACACCTTC; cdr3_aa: CASRGTGRYGYTF
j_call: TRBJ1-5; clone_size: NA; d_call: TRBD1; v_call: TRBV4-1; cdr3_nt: TGCGCCAGCAGCTTCCGACAGGGAAGCAATCAGCCCCAGCATTTT; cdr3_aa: CASSFRQGSNQPQHF
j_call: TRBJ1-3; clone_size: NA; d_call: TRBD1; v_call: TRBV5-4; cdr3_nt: TGTGCCAGCAGCTTGGGACAGGGAGGAGGCTCTGGAAACACCATATATTTT; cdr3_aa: CASSLGQGGGSGNTIYF
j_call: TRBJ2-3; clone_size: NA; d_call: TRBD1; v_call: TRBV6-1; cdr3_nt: TGTGCCAGCAGTGAAGACAGGGGAGGCACAGATACGCAGTATTTT; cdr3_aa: CASSEDRGGTDTQYF
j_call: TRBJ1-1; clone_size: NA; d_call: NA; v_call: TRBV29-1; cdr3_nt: TGCAGCGCCGGCGGAGGGAACACTGAAGCTTTCTTT; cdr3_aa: CSAGGGNTEAFF
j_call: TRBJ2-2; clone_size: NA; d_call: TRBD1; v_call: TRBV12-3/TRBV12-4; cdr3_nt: TGTGCCAGCGGACAGGGTAGCACCGGGGAGCTGTTTTTT; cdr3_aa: CASGQGSTGELFF
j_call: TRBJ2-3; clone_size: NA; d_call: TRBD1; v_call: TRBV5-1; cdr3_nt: TGCGCCAGCAGCGAGGACCCAGGGGGCTTGACCCATTTT; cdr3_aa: CASSEDPGGLTHF
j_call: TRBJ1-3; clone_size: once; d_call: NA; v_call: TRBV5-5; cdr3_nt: TGTGCCAGCAGCTTGGCGGTCTCTGGAAACACCATATATTTT; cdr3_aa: CASSLAVSGNTIYF
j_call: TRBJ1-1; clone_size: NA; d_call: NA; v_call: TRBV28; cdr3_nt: TGTGCCAGCAGCCGGACCCGGGGGGCTGAAGCTTTCTTT; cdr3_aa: CASSRTRGAEAFF